Following are 8 T cell receptor beta chains from one sample sequenced in a study of T cells in Graves' hyperthyroidism and ophthalmopathy. It was RNA transcripts that yielded the amplified TCR beta CDR3 regions. The TCR CDR3 first-round RT-PCR relied on the HTBI primer set. TCRdb recomputed calls from the multiplex PCR reads with MiXCR, one row per CDR3 protein. This sample has fewer than 350,000 distinct CDR3 sequences, with around 20% found just once. The sample taken for sequencing was blood. The receptors originated from a woman aged 45-59 years with Graves' hyperthyroidism.

This clonotype was detected ten times or more. The V call is TRBV5-5, the J call TRBJ2-1; 14 bases are shared with TRBD2. The junction had 3 bases not matched to a gene; V was cut back by 4 bases and J by 3 bases. The germline gives CDR1 SGHKS, CDR2 YYEKEE (reference sequence). The CDR3 has 16 amino acids. In DNA, the CDR3 is TGTGCCAGCAGCGCGGGACTAGCGGGGGACTACAATGAGCAGTTCTTC. Translated: CASSAGLAGDYNEQFF.

This chain connects TRBV12-3 or TRBV12-4 to TRBJ1-1; no clear D. Trimming took off 0 bases at V and 7 bases at J, with 12 bases between the two ends. The CDR3 is 14 amino acids. CDR3 coding DNA: TGTGCCAGCAGTTTAGCGACGCCGAATGGTGAAGCTTTCTTT. Translating gives CASSLATPNGEAFF.

This clonotype was picked up a small number of times. It may be a read error: a sequence one base away is much more abundant. J is TRBJ1-4 and V is TRBV7-9, with D tentatively TRBD1 (6 bases). Germline V CDR1 and CDR2: SEHNR, FQNEAQ (reference sequence). The CDR3 has 14 amino acids. CDR3 protein: CASSLGATNEKLLF. CDR3 DNA sequence: TGTGCCAGCAGCTTGGGGGCAACTAATGAAAAACTGCTTTTT.

This clonotype has more than one count but fewer than ten. At one boundary the junction diverges from the germline segment, which might be a read error. The V gene is TRBV5-1, the J gene TRBJ2-7, with 7 bases that match TRBD2. The CDR3 contains 15 residues. Germline V gene data show CDR1 as SGHRS and CDR2 as YFSETQ. DNA of the CDR3: TGCGCCAGCAGCTCGGGGGGTGAGGGATCCTCCGAGCAGTACTTC. Protein product: CASSSGGEGSSEQYF.

This clonotype was detected a few times. V and J are TRBV20-1 and TRBJ1-4; D is ambiguous. CDR3 length equals 16 residues. CDR1 DFQATT and CDR2 SNEGSKA come from the germline V gene (reference sequence). V was shortened by 1 base and J by 0 bases, with 12 bases between the two germline ends. As DNA, the CDR3 is TGCAGTGCTAGAGTGAGGCCAGCAGCAACTAATGAAAAACTGTTTTTT. Protein sequence: CSARVRPAATNEKLFF.

The chain uses TRBV10-3 and TRBJ2-2; weak D call: TRBD2 (5 bases). Per the germline V gene, CDR1 is ENHRY and CDR2 is SYGVKD. The V gene lost 4 bases and the J gene lost 5 bases, with 17 bases spanning the gap. This CDR3 region has 16 residues. CDR3 sequence: CAISAYSEHLTGELFF. The CDR3 DNA is TGTGCCATCAGTGCATATAGCGAACATTTAACCGGGGAGCTGTTTTTT.

At least ten counts were recorded for this clonotype. V and J are TRBV2 and TRBJ1-5; D remains ambiguous. Germline V CDR1 and CDR2: SNHLY, FYNNEI. V was clipped by 1 base and J by 3 bases, with 4 bases between them. The CDR3 is made up of 13 amino acids. CDR3 in DNA: TGTGCCAGCAGTGAAGGTTCCAATCAGCCCCAGCATTTT. This gives the protein CASSEGSNQPQHF.

The count of this clonotype is one. The chain is built from TRBV12-3 or TRBV12-4 and TRBJ2-5, with 10 bases aligning to TRBD1. V dropped 0 bases and J dropped 5; count of bases not matched to a gene: 3. The CDR3 runs to 15 residues. The CDR3 sequence: CASSLAGTGAETQYF. CDR3 DNA sequence: TGTGCCAGCAGTTTAGCCGGGACAGGGGCGGAGACCCAGTACTTC.